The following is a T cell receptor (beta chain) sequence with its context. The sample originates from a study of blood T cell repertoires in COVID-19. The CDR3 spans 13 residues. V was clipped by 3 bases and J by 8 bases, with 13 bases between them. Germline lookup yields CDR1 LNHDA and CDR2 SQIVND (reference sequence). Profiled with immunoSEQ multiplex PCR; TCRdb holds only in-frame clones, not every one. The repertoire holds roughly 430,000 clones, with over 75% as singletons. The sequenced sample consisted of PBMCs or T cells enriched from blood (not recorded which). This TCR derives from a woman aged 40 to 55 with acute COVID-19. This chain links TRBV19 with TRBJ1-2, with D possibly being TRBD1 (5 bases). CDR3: CASSIDSSRGYTF. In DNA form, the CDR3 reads TGTGCCAGTAGTATCGACAGCTCGCGCGGCTACACCTTC. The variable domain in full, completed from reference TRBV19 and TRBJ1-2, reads DGGITQSPKYLFRKEGQNVTLSCEQNLNHDAMYWYRQDPGQGLRLIYYSQIVNDFQKGDIAEGYSVSREKKESFPLTVTSAQKNPTAFYLCASSIDSSRGYTFGSGTRLTVV.